These T cell receptor beta chains were read from a single sample in a study of cytotoxic CD8 clonotypes in ibrutinib-treated CLL. Using immunoSEQ multiplex PCR, the repertoire was profiled, and TCRdb retains in-frame clones only, with some absent. Here the sample spans fewer than 400,000 clones, roughly 67% being singletons. The sequencing used PBMCs, collected after 36 months of ibrutinib treatment. These receptors all stem from a human donor with chronic lymphocytic leukemia. Each CDR3 is given with its conserved first and last residue. Each record gives: J gene, V gene, CDR3 protein.

TRBJ1-2	TRBV18	CASSPPGQTAYTF
TRBJ2-3	TRBV9	CASSGWTGLQDTQYF
TRBJ1-1	TRBV18	CASGLSGGEAFF
TRBJ1-5	TRBV18	CASSPAGGNQPQHF
TRBJ1-3	TRBV5-6	CASSEQGAGNTIYF
TRBJ2-3	TRBV29-1	CSGTRYWAGSTDTQYF
TRBJ2-2	TRBV7-2	CASSTGTAFTGELFF
TRBJ2-7	TRBV2	CASRGPAEQYF
TRBJ1-1	TRBV7-6	CASSGQGQNTEAFF
TRBJ2-7	TRBV29-1	CSVEEASGTYEQYF
TRBJ1-4	TRBV5-1	CASPTGTTTNEKLFF
TRBJ2-3	TRBV18	CASSPAAGRIDTQYF
TRBJ1-1	TRBV27	CASSFRQTSTEAFF
TRBJ2-1	TRBV9	CASSVSGGSYNEQFF
TRBJ2-7	TRBV19	CASRGAAQYF
TRBJ1-1	TRBV10-3	CAISDPGTGVTEAFF
TRBJ1-1	TRBV10-2	CASSPVPGQGSGDTEAFF
TRBJ1-2	TRBV9	CASSVDQDLYGYTF
TRBJ2-7	TRBV6-5	CASRKGLGPSYEQYF
TRBJ2-3	TRBV13	CASSSRLAGYTDTQYF
TRBJ1-2	TRBV19	CASGGWGHGYTF
TRBJ1-2	TRBV29-1	CSVDIQGGYTF
TRBJ1-5	TRBV18	CASSQFSDQPQHF
TRBJ2-3	TRBV6-5	CASSSSLLGGADTQYF
TRBJ2-7	TRBV19	CASSMSGRTYEQYF
TRBJ2-3	TRBV6-6	CASSTDTQYF
TRBJ2-7	TRBV5-1	CASSLANRVPEQYF
TRBJ2-7	TRBV29-1	CSVPGQGGHEQYF
TRBJ1-1	TRBV11-2	CASRSYRLSGTGAFF
TRBJ2-3	TRBV5-4	CASSLQRPGGDTQYF
TRBJ2-7	TRBV5-1	CASSIGTDQYF
TRBJ2-3	TRBV14	CASSARDLIFLDTQYF
TRBJ1-1	TRBV19	CASEDRARSEAFF
TRBJ2-5	TRBV7-9	CASSLGPTGTETQYF
TRBJ2-7	TRBV13	CASSPRTVTYEQYF
TRBJ2-7	TRBV6-5	CASSQTAYEQYF
TRBJ1-2	TRBV6-1	CASSPGPGQNYGYTF
TRBJ2-1	TRBV19	CASSRGLPYNEQFF
TRBJ2-3	TRBV9	CASSVTGRHSDTQYF
TRBJ2-7	TRBV28	CASRQGGTYEQYF
TRBJ2-7	TRBV5-1	CASSGENEQYF
TRBJ1-4	TRBV4-3	CASSQDRAERGEKLFF
TRBJ2-1	TRBV5-1	CASSLRYPPHRAFYNEQFF
TRBJ2-6	TRBV11-2	CASSLSGANVLTF
TRBJ2-3	TRBV6-6	CASSSSGGATDTQYF
TRBJ1-2	TRBV5-1	CASTPDSRFGYTF
TRBJ2-1	TRBV11-2	CASSPVSGNYNEQFF
TRBJ1-2	TRBV28	CASQRAANYGYTF
TRBJ1-1	TRBV4-1	CASSHPRVGNTEAFF